This T cell receptor (beta chain) stems from a study of blood T cell repertoires in COVID-19. The protocol was immunoSEQ multiplex PCR, while the TCRdb copy is restricted to in-frame clones and leaves out a portion. The repertoire holds around 120,000 clones, with around 91% as singletons. Trimming removed 6 bases at V and 1 base at J, with 16 bases between. CDR3 length: 16 amino acids. Germline V lookup: CDR1 KGHSH, CDR2 LQKENI. The source of this sequence is a woman aged 55-69 years with COVID-19, enrolled during active disease. Input material: peripheral blood. V usage is TRBV18 and J usage is TRBJ1-5; TRBD1 might be the D (5 bases). The CDR3, as DNA: TGTGCCAGCTCCAGTAAAGGGGCTCCCAGCAATCAGCCCCAGCATTTT. This codes for CASSSKGAPSNQPQHF.